The 10 T cell receptor beta chains reported below all come from one sample, sequenced in a study of technical replicates of blood from a handful of donors. The table came from immunoSEQ multiplex PCR; TCRdb's copy has only in-frame clones and leaves some out. The sample contains about 97,000 clones, about 95% of which appear only once. Sequenced: T cells isolated from PBMCs. These TCRs come from a human donor in good health.

This rearrangement joins TRBV19 to TRBJ1-3; D is unresolved. The CDR3 totals 15 residues. Trimming stripped 3 bases from V and 0 bases from J, with 9 bases between. Germline CDR1 is LNHDA and CDR2 is SQIVND (reference sequence). This CDR3 is CASSIDWVSGNTIYF. The CDR3 coding sequence is TGTGCCAGTAGTATTGACTGGGTCTCTGGAAACACCATATATTTT. Full variable domain (outside the CDR3, taken from reference TRBV19 and TRBJ1-3): DGGITQSPKYLFRKEGQNVTLSCEQNLNHDAMYWYRQDPGQGLRLIYYSQIVNDFQKGDIAEGYSVSREKKESFPLTVTSAQKNPTAFYLCASSIDWVSGNTIYFGEGSWLTVV.

V and J are TRBV2 and TRBJ2-5; the D gene is possibly TRBD2 (5 bases). The germline gives CDR1 SNHLY, CDR2 FYNNEI. This CDR3 is 16 amino acids long. The ends were cut back, 2 bases at V and 3 bases at J, with 16 bases in the middle. CDR3 nucleotide sequence: TGTGCCAGCAGTGAATTTAGCGCGTTCGGCAAAGAGACCCAGTACTTC. Protein sequence: CASSEFSAFGKETQYF.

CDR3 DNA sequence: TGTGCCAGCAGGGCCGGGACAGAGAACAATGAGCAGTTCTTC. It specifies CASRAGTENNEQFF. The genes are TRBV2 and TRBJ2-1; 7 positions match TRBD1. The CDR3 spans 14 residues. Germline CDR1 reads SNHLY; CDR2 reads FYNNEI. V shed 6 bases and J 5 bases; nucleotides not matched to a gene: 7.

This clone was detected a few times. The CDR3 is CASTPLGSPGNTIYF. The CDR3 DNA follows: TGTGCCAGCACTCCACTAGGGTCCCCTGGAAACACCATATATTTT. The chain joins TRBV7-9 to TRBJ1-3, with unresolved D. Germline V gene data show CDR1 as SEHNR and CDR2 as FQNEAQ (reference sequence). Trimming shortened V by 7 bases and J by 2 bases, and 15 bases separated the two germline ends. The CDR3 has 15 residues.

This chain uses TRBV7-3 with TRBJ2-5; 7 bases agree with TRBD2. The CDR3 is 15 amino acids. Per germline, CDR1 SGHTA and CDR2 FQGTGA. The junction had 9 bases not matched to a gene; V was cut back by 3 bases and J by 5 bases. CDR3 sequence: CASSLGGETRETQYF. The CDR3 DNA follows: TGTGCCAGCAGCTTGGGAGGGGAGACTAGGGAGACCCAGTACTTC.

This chain links TRBV4-2 with TRBJ1-2, with no clear D. CDR1 and CDR2 from the germline V gene are LGHNA and YNFKEQ. V lost 1 base to trimming and J lost 2 bases, with 11 bases between them. CDR3 length: 15 residues. The CDR3, as DNA: TGTGCCAGCAGCCAAGGGTTATCGGAGAACTATGGCTACACCTTC. It specifies CASSQGLSENYGYTF.

The J gene is TRBJ2-1, the V gene TRBV25-1, with TRBD2 matching 11 bases. The V segment lost 4 bases and the J segment 0 bases; nucleotides outside the gene matches: 5. CDR1 MGHDK and CDR2 SYGVNS come from the germline V gene. The CDR3 is 17 residues long. The DNA of the CDR3 is TGTGCCAGCAGTGGACTAGCGGGAACATCCTCCTACAATGAGCAGTTCTTC. Encoded protein: CASSGLAGTSSYNEQFF.

The chain couples TRBV27 to TRBJ2-5, with TRBD2 matching over 13 bases. The V gene's germline CDR1 is MNHEY and CDR2 SMNVEV (reference sequence). With V trimmed by 8 bases and J by 3 bases, 6 bases remained unmatched. This CDR3 contains 15 residues. CDR3 sequence (DNA): TGTGCCAGCTCCATAACTAGCGGGGGGGAAGAGACCCAGTACTTC. Its translation is CASSITSGGEETQYF.

A single count supports this clone. The rearrangement joins TRBV19 to TRBJ1-3, with D unclear. V was trimmed by 9 bases and J by 9 bases, leaving 9 bases between them. The CDR3 is 10 residues long. Per germline, CDR1 LNHDA and CDR2 SQIVND (reference sequence). As DNA, the CDR3 is TGTGCCAGGACCGGGGTCACCATATATTTT. It yields the protein CARTGVTIYF.

The V and J genes are TRBV5-1 and TRBJ1-2; weak D call: TRBD1 (6 bases). The CDR3 extends over 14 amino acids. V lost 4 bases to trimming and J lost 6 bases, with 16 bases between them. The germline V gene has CDR1 SGHRS and CDR2 YFSETQ. In DNA, the CDR3 is TGCGCCAGCAGCCCGGGACATCCCGTCGATGGCTACACCTTC. Translating it yields CASSPGHPVDGYTF.